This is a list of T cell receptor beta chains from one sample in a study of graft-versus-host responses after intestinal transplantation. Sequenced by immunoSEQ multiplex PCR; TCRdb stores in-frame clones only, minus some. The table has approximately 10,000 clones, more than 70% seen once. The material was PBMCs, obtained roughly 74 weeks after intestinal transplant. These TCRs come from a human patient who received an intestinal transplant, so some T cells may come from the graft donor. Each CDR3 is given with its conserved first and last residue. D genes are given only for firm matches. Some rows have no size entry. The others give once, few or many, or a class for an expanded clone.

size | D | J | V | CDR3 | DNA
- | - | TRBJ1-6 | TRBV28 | CASSLQSGRRGSPLHF | TGTGCCAGCAGTTTACAATCGGGACGCCGAGGGTCACCCCTCCACTTT
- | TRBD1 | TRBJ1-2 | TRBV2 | CASSLQGTANYGYTF | TGTGCCAGCAGTCTACAGGGGACAGCTAACTATGGCTACACCTTC
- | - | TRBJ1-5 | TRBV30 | CAWSSGWNQPQHF | TGTGCCTGGAGTTCGGGTTGGAATCAGCCCCAGCATTTT
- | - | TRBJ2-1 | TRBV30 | CARERAPDNEQFF | TGTGCCAGAGAGCGGGCTCCCGACAATGAGCAGTTCTTC
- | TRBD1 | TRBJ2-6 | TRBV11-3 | CASSFAQGADGANVLTF | TGTGCCAGCAGCTTCGCACAGGGGGCCGATGGGGCCAACGTCCTGACTTTC
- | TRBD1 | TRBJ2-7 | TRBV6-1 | CASSDRQGMYEQYF | TGTGCCAGCAGTGACCGACAGGGAATGTACGAGCAGTACTTC
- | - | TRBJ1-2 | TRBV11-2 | CASSLDSRAYGYTF | TGTGCCAGCAGCTTAGATTCCAGAGCCTATGGCTACACCTTC
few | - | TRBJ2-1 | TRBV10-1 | CASSEGVQHNEQFF | TGCGCCAGCAGTGAAGGGGTACAGCACAATGAGCAGTTCTTC
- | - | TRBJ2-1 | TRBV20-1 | CSARGPGQQFF | TGCAGTGCGAGAGGGCCGGGACAGCAGTTCTTC
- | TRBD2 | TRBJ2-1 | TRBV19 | CASKAGPNTYNEQFF | TGTGCCAGTAAAGCGGGACCGAACACCTACAATGAGCAGTTCTTC
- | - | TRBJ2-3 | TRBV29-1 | CSVEGGNPPEDTQYF | TGCAGCGTTGAAGGGGGGAACCCCCCCGAAGATACGCAGTATTTT
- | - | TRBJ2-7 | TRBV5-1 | CASSWDSYEQYF | TGCGCCAGCAGCTGGGACTCCTACGAGCAGTACTTC
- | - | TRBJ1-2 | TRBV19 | CASSISATGGGYTF | TGTGCCAGTAGTATCTCGGCCACCGGTGGGGGCTACACCTTC
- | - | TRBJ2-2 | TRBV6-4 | CASSEANTGELFF | TGTGCCAGCAGTGAAGCGAACACCGGGGAGCTGTTTTTT
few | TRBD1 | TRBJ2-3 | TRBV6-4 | CASSDSTGSGTDTQYF | TGTGCCAGCAGTGACTCGACAGGGAGTGGCACAGATACGCAGTATTTT
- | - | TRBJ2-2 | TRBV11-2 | CASSPRAPNFLNTGELFF | TGTGCCAGCAGCCCAAGGGCCCCAAATTTCCTGAACACCGGGGAGCTGTTTTTT
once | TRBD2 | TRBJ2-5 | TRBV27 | CASSPQRERSETQYF | TGTGCCAGCAGTCCACAGCGGGAGCGTTCAGAGACCCAGTACTTC
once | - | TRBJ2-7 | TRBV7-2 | CASSFRVSSSYEQYF | TGTGCCAGCAGCTTCAGGGTCTCAAGCTCCTACGAGCAGTACTTC
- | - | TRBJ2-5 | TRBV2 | CASRRAQETQYF | TGTGCCAGCCGACGGGCCCAAGAGACCCAGTACTTC
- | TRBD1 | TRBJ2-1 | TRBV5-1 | CASSKGQLSYNEQFF | TGCGCCAGCAGTAAGGGACAGCTCTCCTACAATGAGCAGTTCTTC
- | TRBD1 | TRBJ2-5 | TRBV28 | CASRPTGTGGHETQYF | TGTGCCAGCAGACCAACCGGGACAGGGGGCCACGAGACCCAGTACTTC
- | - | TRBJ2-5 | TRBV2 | CASSSQGADYQETQYF | TGTGCCAGCAGCTCCCAAGGGGCGGATTACCAAGAGACCCAGTACTTC
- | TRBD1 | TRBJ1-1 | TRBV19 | CASSKKDRVNTEAFF | TGTGCCAGTAGTAAAAAAGACAGGGTGAACACTGAAGCTTTCTTT
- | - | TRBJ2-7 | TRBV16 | CASSQSGRAEQYF | TGTGCCAGCAGCCAATCAGGAAGGGCCGAGCAGTACTTC
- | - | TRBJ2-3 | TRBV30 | CAWNEGYTDTQYF | TGTGCCTGGAATGAGGGGTACACAGATACGCAGTATTTT
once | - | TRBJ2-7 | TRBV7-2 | CASSLAGSYEQYF | TGTGCCAGCAGCTTAGCGGGTTCCTACGAGCAGTACTTC